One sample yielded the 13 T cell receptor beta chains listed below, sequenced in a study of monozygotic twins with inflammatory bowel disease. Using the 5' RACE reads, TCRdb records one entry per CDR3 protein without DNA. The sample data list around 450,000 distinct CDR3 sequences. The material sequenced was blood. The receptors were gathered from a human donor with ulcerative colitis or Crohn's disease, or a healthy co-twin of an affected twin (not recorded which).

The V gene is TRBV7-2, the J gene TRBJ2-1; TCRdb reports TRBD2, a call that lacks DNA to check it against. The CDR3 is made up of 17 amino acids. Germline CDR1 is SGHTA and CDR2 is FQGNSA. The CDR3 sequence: CASSLRGLAEGGNEQFF.

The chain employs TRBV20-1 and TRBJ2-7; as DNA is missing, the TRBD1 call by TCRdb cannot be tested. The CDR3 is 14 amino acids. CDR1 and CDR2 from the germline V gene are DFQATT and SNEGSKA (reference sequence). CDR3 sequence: CSAPPGQGAYEQYF.

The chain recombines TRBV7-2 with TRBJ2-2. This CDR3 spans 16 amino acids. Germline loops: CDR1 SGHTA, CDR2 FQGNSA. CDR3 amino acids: CASSLVPQPNTGELFF.

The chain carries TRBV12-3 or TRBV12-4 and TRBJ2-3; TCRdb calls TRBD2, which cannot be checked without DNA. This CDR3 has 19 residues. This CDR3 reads CASSLDITSGGPSTDTQYF.

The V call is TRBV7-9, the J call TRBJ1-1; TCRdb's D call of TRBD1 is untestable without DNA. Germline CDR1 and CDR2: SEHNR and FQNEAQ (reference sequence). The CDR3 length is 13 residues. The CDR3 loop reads CASSPPVNTEAFF.

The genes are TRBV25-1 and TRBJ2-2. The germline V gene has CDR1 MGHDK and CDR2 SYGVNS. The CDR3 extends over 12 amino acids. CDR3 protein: CASTDLTGELFF.

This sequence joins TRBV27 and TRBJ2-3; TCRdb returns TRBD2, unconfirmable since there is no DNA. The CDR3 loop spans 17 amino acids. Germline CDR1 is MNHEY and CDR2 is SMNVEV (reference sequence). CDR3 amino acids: CASSFQPTSGGADTQYF.

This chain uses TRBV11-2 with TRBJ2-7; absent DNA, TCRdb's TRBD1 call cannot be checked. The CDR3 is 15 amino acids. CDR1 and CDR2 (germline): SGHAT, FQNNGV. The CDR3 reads CASRFGTGGNYEQYF.

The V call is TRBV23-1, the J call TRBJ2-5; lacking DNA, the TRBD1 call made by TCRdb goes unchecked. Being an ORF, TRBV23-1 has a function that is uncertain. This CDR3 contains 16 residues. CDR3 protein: CASSLRAAGLQETQYF.

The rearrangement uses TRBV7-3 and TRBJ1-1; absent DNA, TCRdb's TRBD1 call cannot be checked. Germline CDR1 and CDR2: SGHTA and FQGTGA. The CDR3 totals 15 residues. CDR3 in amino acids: CASSDPGGMNTEAFF. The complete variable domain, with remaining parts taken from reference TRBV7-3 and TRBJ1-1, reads GAGVSQTPSNKVTEKGKYVELRCDPISGHTALYWYRQSLGQGPEFLIYFQGTGAADDSGLPNDRFFAVRPEGSVSTLKIQRTERGDSAVYLCASSDPGGMNTEAFFGQGTRLTVV.

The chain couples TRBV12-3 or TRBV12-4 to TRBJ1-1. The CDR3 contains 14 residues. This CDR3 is CASSLGLSSTEAFF.

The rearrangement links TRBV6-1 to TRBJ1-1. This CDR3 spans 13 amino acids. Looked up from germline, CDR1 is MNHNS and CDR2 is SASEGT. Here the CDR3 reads CASMRTWDTEAFF.

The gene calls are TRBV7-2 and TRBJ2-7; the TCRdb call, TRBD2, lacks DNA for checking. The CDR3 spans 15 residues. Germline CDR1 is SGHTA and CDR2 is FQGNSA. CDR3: CASRATGTRFDEQYF. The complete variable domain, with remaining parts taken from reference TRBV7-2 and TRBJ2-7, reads GAGVSQSPSNKVTEKGKDVELRCDPISGHTALYWYRQSLGQGLEFLIYFQGNSAPDKSGLPSDRFSAERTGGSVSTLTIQRTQQEDSAVYLCASRATGTRFDEQYFGPGTRLTVT.